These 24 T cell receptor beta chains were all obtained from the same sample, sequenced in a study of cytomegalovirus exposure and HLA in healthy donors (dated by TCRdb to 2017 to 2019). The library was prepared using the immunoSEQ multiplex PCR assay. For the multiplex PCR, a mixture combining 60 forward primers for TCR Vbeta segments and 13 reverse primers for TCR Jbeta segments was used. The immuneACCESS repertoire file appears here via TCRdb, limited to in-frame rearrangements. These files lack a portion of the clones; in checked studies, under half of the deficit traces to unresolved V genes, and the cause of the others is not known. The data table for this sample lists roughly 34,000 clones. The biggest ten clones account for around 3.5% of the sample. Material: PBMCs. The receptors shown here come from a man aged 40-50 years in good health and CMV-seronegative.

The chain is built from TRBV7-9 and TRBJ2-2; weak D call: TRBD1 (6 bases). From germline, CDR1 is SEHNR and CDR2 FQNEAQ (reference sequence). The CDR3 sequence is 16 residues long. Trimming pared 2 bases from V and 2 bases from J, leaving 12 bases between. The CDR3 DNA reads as TGTGCCAGCAGCTTATCCGGGACACAAAACACCGGGGAGCTGTTTTTT. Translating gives CASSLSGTQNTGELFF.

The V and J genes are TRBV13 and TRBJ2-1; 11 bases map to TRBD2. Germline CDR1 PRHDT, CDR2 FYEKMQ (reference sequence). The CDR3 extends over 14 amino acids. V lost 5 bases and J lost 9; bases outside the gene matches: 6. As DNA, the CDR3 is TGTGCCAGCAGCGCCTTACTAGCGGGAGCTGAGCAGTTCTTC. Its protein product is CASSALLAGAEQFF.

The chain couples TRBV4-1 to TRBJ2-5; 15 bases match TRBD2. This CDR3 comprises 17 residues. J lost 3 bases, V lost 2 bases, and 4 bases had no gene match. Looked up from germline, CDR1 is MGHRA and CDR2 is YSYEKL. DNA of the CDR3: TGCGCCAGCAGCCAATGGACTAGCGGGAGGGCGAAAGAGACCCAGTACTTC. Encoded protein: CASSQWTSGRAKETQYF.

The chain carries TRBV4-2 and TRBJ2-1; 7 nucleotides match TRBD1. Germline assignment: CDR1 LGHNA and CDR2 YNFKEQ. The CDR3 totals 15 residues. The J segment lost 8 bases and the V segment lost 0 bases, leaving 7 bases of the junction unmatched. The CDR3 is CASSQEVTGLDEQFF. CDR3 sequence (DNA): TGTGCCAGCAGCCAAGAGGTGACAGGGTTGGATGAGCAGTTCTTC.

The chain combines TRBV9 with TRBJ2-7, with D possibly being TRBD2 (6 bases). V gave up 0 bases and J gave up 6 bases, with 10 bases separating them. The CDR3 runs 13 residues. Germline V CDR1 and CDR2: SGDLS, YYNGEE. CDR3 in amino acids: CASSVVGGFEQYF. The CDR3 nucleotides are TGTGCCAGCAGCGTAGTTGGGGGGTTCGAGCAGTACTTC.

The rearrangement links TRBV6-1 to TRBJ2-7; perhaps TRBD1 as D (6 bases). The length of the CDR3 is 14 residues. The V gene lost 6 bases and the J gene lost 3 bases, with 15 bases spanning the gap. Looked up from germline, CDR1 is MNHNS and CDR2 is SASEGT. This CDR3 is CASRWDTRSYEQYF. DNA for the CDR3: TGTGCCAGCAGGTGGGACACTCGAAGCTACGAGCAGTACTTC.

CDR3 residues: CASSLVLNGYTF. CDR3 nucleotides: TGTGCCAGCAGCTTAGTCCTAAATGGCTACACCTTC. The chain recombines TRBV7-9 with TRBJ1-2, with D unclear. Germline V gene lookup returns CDR1 SEHNR and CDR2 FQNEAQ (reference sequence). The V end was cut by 1 base, the J end by 6 bases, with 6 bases between. The CDR3 spans 12 residues.

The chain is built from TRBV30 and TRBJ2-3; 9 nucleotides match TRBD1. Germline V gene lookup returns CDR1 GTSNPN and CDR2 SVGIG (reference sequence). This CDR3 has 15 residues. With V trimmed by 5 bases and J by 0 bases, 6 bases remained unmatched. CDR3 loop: CAWSDGTGSTDTQYF. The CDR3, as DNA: TGTGCCTGGTCCGACGGGACAGGGAGCACAGATACGCAGTATTTT.

Written as DNA, the CDR3 is TGTGCCAGCAGCTTAGGGGCCAGACTAAACACTGAAGCTTTCTTT. Amino acids: CASSLGARLNTEAFF. The chain carries TRBV7-9 and TRBJ1-1; no firm D call. Trimming removed 1 base from V and 2 bases from J, with 11 bases in between. Germline CDR1 is SEHNR and CDR2 is FQNEAQ (reference sequence). The CDR3 totals 15 residues. The whole variable domain, filled in from reference TRBV7-9 and TRBJ1-1, reads DTGVSQNPRHKITKRGQNVTFRCDPISEHNRLYWYRQTLGQGPEFLTYFQNEAQLEKSRLLSDRFSAERPKGSFSTLEIQRTEQGDSAMYLCASSLGARLNTEAFFGQGTRLTVV.

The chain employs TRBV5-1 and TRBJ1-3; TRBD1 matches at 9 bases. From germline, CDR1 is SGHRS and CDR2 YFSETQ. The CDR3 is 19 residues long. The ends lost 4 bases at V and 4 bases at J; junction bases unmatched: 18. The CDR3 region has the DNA TGCGCCAGCAGCGGAACCGGGACAGGGTATTCAGCGCCCGGAAACACCATATATTTT. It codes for CASSGTGTGYSAPGNTIYF. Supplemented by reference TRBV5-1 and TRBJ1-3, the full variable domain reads KAGVTQTPRYLIKTRGQQVTLSCSPISGHRSVSWYQQTPGQGLQFLFEYFSETQRNKGNFPGRFSGRQFSNSRSEMNVSTLELGDSALYLCASSGTGTGYSAPGNTIYFGEGSWLTVV.

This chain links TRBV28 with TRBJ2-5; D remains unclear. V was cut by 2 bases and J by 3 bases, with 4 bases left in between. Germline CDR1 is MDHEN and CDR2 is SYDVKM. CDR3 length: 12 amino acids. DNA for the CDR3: TGTGCCAGCAGTTTAGCGGAAGAGACCCAGTACTTC. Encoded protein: CASSLAEETQYF.

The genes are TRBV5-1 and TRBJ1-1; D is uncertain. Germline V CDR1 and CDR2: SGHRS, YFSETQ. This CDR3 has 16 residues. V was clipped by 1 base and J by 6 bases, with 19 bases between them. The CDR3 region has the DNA TGCGCCAGCAGCTTGACCCCTCGGCCGACACTCCCTGAAGCTTTCTTT. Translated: CASSLTPRPTLPEAFF.

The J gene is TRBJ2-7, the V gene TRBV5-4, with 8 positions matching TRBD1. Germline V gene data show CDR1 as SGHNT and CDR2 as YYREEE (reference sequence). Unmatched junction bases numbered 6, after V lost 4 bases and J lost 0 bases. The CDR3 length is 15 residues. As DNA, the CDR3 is TGTGCCAGCAGCGGAAGGACAGGGAACTCCTACGAGCAGTACTTC. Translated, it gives CASSGRTGNSYEQYF.

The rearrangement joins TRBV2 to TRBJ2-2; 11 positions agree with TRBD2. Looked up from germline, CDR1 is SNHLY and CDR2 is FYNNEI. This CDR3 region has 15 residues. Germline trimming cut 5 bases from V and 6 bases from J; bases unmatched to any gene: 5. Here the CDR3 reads CASSPLAGGSGELFF. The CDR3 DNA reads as TGTGCCAGCAGTCCCTTAGCGGGAGGGTCCGGGGAGCTGTTTTTT.

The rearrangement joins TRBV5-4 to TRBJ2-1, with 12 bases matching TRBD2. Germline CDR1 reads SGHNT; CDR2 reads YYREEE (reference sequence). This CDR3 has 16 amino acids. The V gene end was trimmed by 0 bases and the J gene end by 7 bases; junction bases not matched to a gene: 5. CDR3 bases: TGTGCCAGCAGCTTGGGCGGGACTAGCGGGCATAATGAGCAGTTCTTC. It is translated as CASSLGGTSGHNEQFF.

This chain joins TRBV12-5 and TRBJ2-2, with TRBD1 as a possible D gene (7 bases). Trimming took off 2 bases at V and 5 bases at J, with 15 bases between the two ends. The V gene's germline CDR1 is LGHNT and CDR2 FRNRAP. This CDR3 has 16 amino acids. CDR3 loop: CASGLPRDSGTGELFF. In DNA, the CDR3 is TGTGCTAGTGGTTTGCCTCGGGACAGCGGGACCGGGGAGCTGTTTTTT.

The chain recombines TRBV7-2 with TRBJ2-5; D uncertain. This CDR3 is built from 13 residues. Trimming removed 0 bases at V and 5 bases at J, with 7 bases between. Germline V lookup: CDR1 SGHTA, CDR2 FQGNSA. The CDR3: CASSLAHAETQYF. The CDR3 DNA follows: TGTGCCAGCAGCTTAGCACATGCCGAGACCCAGTACTTC.

The CDR3 DNA sequence: TGTGCCAGCGTACTCACAGGGAGCAATCAGCCCCAGCATTTT. This encodes CASVLTGSNQPQHF. This chain joins TRBV6-1 and TRBJ1-5; tentative D call: TRBD1 (6 bases). The germline gives CDR1 MNHNS, CDR2 SASEGT. The CDR3 is 14 residues long. V dropped 8 bases and J dropped 1 base, with 12 bases sitting between them.

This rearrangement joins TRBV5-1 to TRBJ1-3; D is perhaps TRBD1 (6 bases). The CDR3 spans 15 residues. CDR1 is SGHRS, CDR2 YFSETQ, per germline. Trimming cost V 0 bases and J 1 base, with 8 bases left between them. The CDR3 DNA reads TGCGCCAGCAGCTTGGGCGGACAGTCTGGAAACACCATATATTTT. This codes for CASSLGGQSGNTIYF.

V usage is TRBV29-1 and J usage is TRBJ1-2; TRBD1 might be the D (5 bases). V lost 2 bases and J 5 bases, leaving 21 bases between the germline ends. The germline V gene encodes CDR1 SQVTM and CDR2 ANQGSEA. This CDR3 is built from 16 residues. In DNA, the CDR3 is TGCAGCGTTGAAATTTGGGGGGGGGTAAGGAAGTATGGCTACACCTTC. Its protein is CSVEIWGGVRKYGYTF.

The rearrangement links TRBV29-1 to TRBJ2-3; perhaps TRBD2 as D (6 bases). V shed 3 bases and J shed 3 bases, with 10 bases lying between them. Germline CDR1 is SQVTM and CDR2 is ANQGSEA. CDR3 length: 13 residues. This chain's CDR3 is CSVEGTYTDTQYF. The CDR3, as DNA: TGCAGCGTTGAGGGGACTTATACAGATACGCAGTATTTT.

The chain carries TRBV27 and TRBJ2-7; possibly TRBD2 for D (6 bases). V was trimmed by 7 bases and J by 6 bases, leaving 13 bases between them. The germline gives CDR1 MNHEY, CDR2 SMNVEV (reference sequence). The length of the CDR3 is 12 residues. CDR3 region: CASITRGCEQYF. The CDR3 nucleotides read TGTGCCAGCATCACCCGGGGGTGCGAGCAGTACTTC.

The CDR3: CASSALPVAGPYNEQFF. CDR3 nucleotide sequence: TGTGCCAGCAGCGCCCTTCCGGTAGCGGGGCCCTACAATGAGCAGTTCTTC. The chain couples TRBV9 to TRBJ2-1; TRBD2 matches 8 bases. The CDR3 length is 17 residues. The J segment lost 2 bases and the V segment lost 3 bases, leaving 10 bases of the junction unmatched. Germline V gene sequence: CDR1 SGDLS, CDR2 YYNGEE.

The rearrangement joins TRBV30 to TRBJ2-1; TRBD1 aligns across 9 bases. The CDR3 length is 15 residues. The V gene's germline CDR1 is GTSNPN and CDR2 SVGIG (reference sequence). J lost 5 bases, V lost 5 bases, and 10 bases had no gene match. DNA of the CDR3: TGTGCCTGGGTTAAGGGGACAGGGACCGACAATGAGCAGTTCTTC. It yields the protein CAWVKGTGTDNEQFF.